The text below deals with one T cell receptor beta chain. Trimming took off 3 bases at V and 0 bases at J, with 8 bases between the two ends. CDR1 and CDR2 (germline): LGHDT, YNNKEL (reference sequence). The CDR3 consists of 14 residues. The record originates from a study of blood T cell repertoires in COVID-19. Overall study context: Specimens from acute and convalescent COVID-19 originated in the United States, Italy and Spain.

Authors' analysis steps: Counts of nucleated cells, estimated from reference gene primer amplification, were obtained. Profiled with immunoSEQ multiplex PCR; TCRdb holds only in-frame clones, not every one. V and J calls and clone size are given by that table; D and trimming were obtained from the DNA. Of some 300,000 clones detected, about 85% appear once; the ten largest clones hold around 4.2%. V gene TRBV3-1 (or the pseudogene TRBV3-2) combines with J gene TRBJ1-1; D remains ambiguous. The receptor comes from a woman aged 45-59 years with active or convalescent COVID-19. Sequenced material: peripheral blood. CDR3 residues: CASSHGLLNTEAFF. The CDR3 bases are TGTGCCAGCAGCCACGGACTGTTGAACACTGAAGCTTTCTTT.